Presented here are 24 T cell receptor beta chains from one specimen sequenced in a study of cytomegalovirus exposure and HLA in healthy donors. With 60 Vbeta and 13 Jbeta primers, the PCR was carried out. Here immunoSEQ multiplex PCR was the method, and the copy in TCRdb shows in-frame clones only, minus some. The sample includes about 160,000 clones, 71% seen only once; the top ten take approximately 3%. Material: PBMCs. The receptors stem from a woman in her twenties or thirties in good health and CMV-seronegative.

The chain joins TRBV10-3 to TRBJ2-3, with TRBD1 matching 7 bases. There are 14 residues in the CDR3. V lost 6 bases to trimming and J lost 7 bases; unmatched junction nucleotides: 10. In germline, CDR1 is ENHRY, CDR2 SYGVKD. The DNA for the CDR3 is TGTGCCATCAGGGACGACAGGGATCAAAATACGCAGTATTTT. Translation: CAIRDDRDQNTQYF.

This clone was recorded a few times. V and J are TRBV28 and TRBJ1-1; D remains unclear. This CDR3 has 15 residues. V lost 2 bases, J lost 0 bases, and 10 bases lay in between. Germline V lookup: CDR1 MDHEN, CDR2 SYDVKM. CDR3 bases: TGTGCCAGCAGTTTACCCGGGAGAATGAACACTGAAGCTTTCTTT. Protein: CASSLPGRMNTEAFF.

This chain links TRBV10-3 with TRBJ1-2; TRBD1 aligns across 7 bases. Losses at the gene ends were 2 bases for V and 6 bases for J; bases not matched to a gene: 6. Germline values: CDR1 ENHRY, CDR2 SYGVKD. The CDR3 has 14 residues. CDR3 nucleotide sequence: TGTGCCATCAGTGAGACAGGGGAGACTGATGGCTACACCTTC. Its translation is CAISETGETDGYTF.

The V call is TRBV30, the J call TRBJ2-7; 8 positions agree with TRBD1. The CDR3 has 13 residues. Germline lookup yields CDR1 GTSNPN and CDR2 SVGIG (reference sequence). J lost 5 bases, V lost 6 bases, and 9 bases had no gene match. The CDR3 here is CACDKRTGNEQYF. The CDR3 bases are TGTGCCTGTGACAAAAGGACAGGGAACGAGCAGTACTTC.

The chain links TRBV7-6 to TRBJ1-1, with TRBD1 matching 8 bases. V gave up 5 bases and J gave up 6 bases; unmatched junction bases: 8. Per the germline V gene, CDR1 is SGHVS and CDR2 is FNYEAQ. This CDR3 comprises 14 residues. CDR3: CASSDGQGLAEAFF. The CDR3 DNA is TGTGCCAGCAGCGACGGACAGGGATTAGCTGAAGCTTTCTTT.

The chain joins TRBV7-9 to TRBJ1-1; 7 bases agree with TRBD1. Germline V gene data show CDR1 as SEHNR and CDR2 as FQNEAQ (reference sequence). The CDR3 has 14 residues. The ends lost 5 bases at V and 5 bases at J; junction bases unmatched: 8. This CDR3 is CASSPSGGRTEAFF. The CDR3 DNA follows: TGTGCCAGCAGCCCATCAGGGGGTAGAACTGAAGCTTTCTTT.

The chain couples TRBV6-6 to TRBJ1-5; 7 bases are a match to TRBD1. Germline values: CDR1 MNHNY, CDR2 SVGAGI (reference sequence). The J segment lost 7 bases and the V segment lost 4 bases, leaving 10 bases of the junction unmatched. The CDR3 is made up of 15 amino acids. CDR3 DNA: TGTGCCAGCAGTTTTTCCGACAGGGCAGGGCAGCCCCAGCATTTT. Translating it yields CASSFSDRAGQPQHF.

The chain has TRBV5-4 and TRBJ2-1, with unresolved D. V lost 3 bases, J lost 4 bases, and 8 bases lay in between. CDR1 and CDR2 from the germline V gene are SGHNT and YYREEE (reference sequence). This CDR3 contains 13 residues. The CDR3 protein is CASSSDFYNEQFF. CDR3 nucleotides: TGTGCCAGCAGCTCCGACTTTTACAATGAGCAGTTCTTC.

V gene TRBV30 combines with J gene TRBJ1-1, with 8 bases that match TRBD1. Germline lookup yields CDR1 GTSNPN and CDR2 SVGIG (reference sequence). The CDR3 is made up of 12 amino acids. The J segment lost 2 bases and the V segment lost 7 bases, leaving 3 bases of the junction unmatched. The CDR3 coding sequence is TGTGCCTCAGACAGGGGAAACACTGAAGCTTTCTTT. As protein: CASDRGNTEAFF.

This chain links TRBV7-3 with TRBJ2-3; D not resolved. The CDR3 runs to 18 residues. CDR1 is SGHTA and CDR2 is FQGTGA in the germline V gene. The germline V and J ends were trimmed by 0 bases and 7 bases, with 23 bases remaining between them. In DNA, the CDR3 is TGTGCCAGCAGCTTAACGCGGTCCAACGTCAACGGTGCTCATACGCAGTATTTT. Translation gives CASSLTRSNVNGAHTQYF.

The J gene is TRBJ2-5, the V gene TRBV28, with a weak D call TRBD1 (8 bases). The CDR3 sequence is 15 residues long. The germline CDR1 and CDR2 sequences are MDHEN and SYDVKM. Trimming left V 5 bases short and J 2 bases short, with 15 bases between. CDR3 residues: CASSTLQGGQETQYF. For the CDR3, the DNA is TGTGCCAGCAGTACCCTACAGGGGGGGCAAGAGACCCAGTACTTC. The full variable domain, rest sourced from reference TRBV28 and TRBJ2-5, is DVKVTQSSRYLVKRTGEKVFLECVQDMDHENMFWYRQDPGLGLRLIYFSYDVKMKEKGDIPEGYSVSREKKERFSLILESASTNQTSMYLCASSTLQGGQETQYFGPGTRLLVL.

The rearrangement links TRBV9 to TRBJ2-2, with 11 positions matching TRBD2. Trimming at V came to 0 bases and at J to 4 bases, leaving 2 bases not matched to a gene. CDR3 length: 16 amino acids. Per germline, CDR1 SGDLS and CDR2 YYNGEE. The CDR3 DNA sequence: TGTGCCAGCAGCGTAGGACTAGCGGGATTCACCGGGGAGCTGTTTTTT. Translation: CASSVGLAGFTGELFF.

This sequence joins TRBV5-1 and TRBJ1-2; D possibly corresponds to TRBD1 (6 bases). V was clipped by 6 bases and J by 6 bases, with 18 bases between them. This CDR3 comprises 14 residues. Looked up from germline, CDR1 is SGHRS and CDR2 is YFSETQ. The CDR3 DNA is TGCGCCAGCAACCTGGGGGGGGGCGCAGATGGCTACACCTTC. Encoded protein: CASNLGGGADGYTF.

J is TRBJ2-5 and V is TRBV18; D unclear. The CDR3 is 15 residues long. Trimming took 6 bases from V and 4 from J, leaving 18 bases between them. CDR1 is KGHSH and CDR2 is LQKENI in the germline V gene. CDR3 loop: CASSRALGQLETQYF. CDR3 nucleotides: TGTGCCAGCTCTCGAGCCCTGGGCCAGTTAGAGACCCAGTACTTC.

This clone was found a few times. The chain carries TRBV6-5 and TRBJ2-7, with D possibly being TRBD1 (6 bases). V lost 4 bases and J 6 bases, leaving 7 bases between the germline ends. Germline CDR1 is MNHEY and CDR2 is SVGAGI. The CDR3 is 11 residues long. The CDR3 DNA sequence: TGTGCCAGCAGTTCAGGGGCCGAGCAGTACTTC. Translating gives CASSSGAEQYF.

This chain uses TRBV14 with TRBJ2-7, with unresolved D. Germline values: CDR1 SGHDN, CDR2 FVKESK. Trimming took off 6 bases at V and 6 bases at J, with 18 bases between the two ends. CDR3 length: 14 residues. CDR3 protein: CASSYSRVSGEQYF. CDR3 nucleotide sequence: TGTGCCAGCAGTTACTCCCGGGTATCTGGCGAGCAGTACTTC. Full variable domain (outside the CDR3, taken from reference TRBV14 and TRBJ2-7): EAGVTQFPSHSVIEKGQTVTLRCDPISGHDNLYWYRRVMGKEIKFLLHFVKESKQDESGMPNNRFLAERTGGTYSTLKVQPAELEDSGVYFCASSYSRVSGEQYFGPGTRLTVT.

A remark on this clone: Relative to the germline gene, one junction end is altered; a read error may explain this. The chain couples TRBV10-3 to TRBJ2-7; a possible D gene is TRBD2 (6 bases). Germline V gene sequence: CDR1 ENHRY, CDR2 SYGVKD. The length of the CDR3 is 13 residues. The CDR3 DNA is TGTGCCATCAGTGGGGCCCTGAGCGGGTTACAACTCTTC. This sequence encodes CAISGALSGLQLF.

The chain uses TRBV5-1 and TRBJ2-5, with 8 bases identical to TRBD2. With 0 bases clipped from V and 4 bases from J, the junction kept 2 bases outside the gene matches. Germline-derived CDR1 and CDR2 are SGHRS and YFSETQ. CDR3 size: 14 residues. The CDR3 region has the DNA TGCGCCAGCAGCTTGGGGCTAGCGGGAGAGACCCAGTACTTC. Translated, it gives CASSLGLAGETQYF.

This clone was observed a handful of times. The sample has other DNA sequences that encode this CDR3 too. This sequence joins TRBV4-1 and TRBJ1-6, with a weak D call TRBD1 (6 bases). This CDR3 is built from 15 residues. V was trimmed by 0 bases and J by 8 bases, leaving 11 bases between them. Germline-derived CDR1 and CDR2 are MGHRA and YSYEKL. The CDR3 nucleotides read TGCGCCAGCAGCCAAGACAGGGGTAGAGATTCACCCCTCCACTTT. Amino acids: CASSQDRGRDSPLHF.

V and J are TRBV25-1 and TRBJ2-7; D unresolved. CDR1 and CDR2 from the germline V gene are MGHDK and SYGVNS. This CDR3 is built from 13 residues. V was shortened by 2 bases and J by 0 bases, with 5 bases between the two germline ends. The CDR3 here is CASSEDNSYEQYF. CDR3 sequence (DNA): TGTGCCAGCAGTGAAGACAACTCCTACGAGCAGTACTTC.

V is TRBV10-3 and J is TRBJ2-7; a weak D match, TRBD1 (5 bases). Looked up from germline, CDR1 is ENHRY and CDR2 is SYGVKD. The CDR3 has 13 amino acids. The V end was cut by 8 bases, the J end by 5 bases, with 16 bases between. CDR3: CAIFSFGAHEQYF. The CDR3 DNA sequence: TGTGCCATCTTCTCCTTTGGGGCCCACGAGCAGTACTTC.

The CDR3 nucleotides read TGTGCCAGCAGTTACTCGATGCAGCGAAACAATGAGCAGTTCTTC. Its translation is CASSYSMQRNNEQFF. The chain links TRBV6-6 to TRBJ2-1; the D is unclear. The CDR3 loop spans 15 amino acids. Germline V CDR1 and CDR2: MNHNY, SVGAGI (reference sequence). V shed 0 bases and J shed 5 bases, with 11 bases lying between them.

The V and J genes are TRBV2 and TRBJ2-3; TRBD2 matches at 8 bases. The CDR3 is 16 amino acids. With 6 bases clipped from V and 6 bases from J, the junction kept 14 bases outside the gene matches. The germline V gene has CDR1 SNHLY and CDR2 FYNNEI. CDR3 coding DNA: TGTGCCAGCAGATTCCGGACTAGCCTCAGGGTGGATACGCAGTATTTT. Its protein product is CASRFRTSLRVDTQYF.

V usage is TRBV5-6 and J usage is TRBJ2-5, with D unresolved. V lost 0 bases, J lost 2 bases, and 5 bases lay in between. Per the germline V gene, CDR1 is SGHDT and CDR2 is YYEEEE. CDR3 length equals 13 residues. This CDR3 reads CASSLGQQETQYF. CDR3 DNA sequence: TGTGCCAGCAGCTTGGGGCAGCAAGAGACCCAGTACTTC.